This is a list of T cell receptor beta chains from one sample in a study of cytomegalovirus exposure and HLA in healthy donors. Libraries were prepared by immunoSEQ multiplex PCR; TCRdb keeps only in-frame clonotypes and omits some of them. Of 65,000 to 75,000 clones in the sample, roughly 93% were seen once. Input material: PBMCs. These receptors all stem from a woman younger than 35 in good health and CMV-seropositive. Each CDR3 is given with its conserved first and last residue. A D gene is named only where the DNA matches it firmly. Not every row has a clone size; where given, it reads once, few, many or a size class.

>TRBV29-1|.|.|TRBJ2-3
CSVAKGGYRDTQYF
TGCAGCGTTGCCAAGGGGGGGTACCGAGATACGCAGTATTTT
>TRBV20-1|.|.|TRBJ2-5
CSGTLGETQYF
TGCAGTGGGACTCTCGGGGAGACCCAGTACTTC
>TRBV7-8|.|TRBD1|TRBJ1-5
CASSPGTGAINQPQHF
TGTGCCAGCAGCCCCGGGACAGGGGCCATCAATCAGCCCCAGCATTTT
>TRBV5-4|.|.|TRBJ2-3
CASSLDVRPDTQYF
TGTGCCAGCAGCTTAGACGTCAGGCCAGATACGCAGTATTTT
>TRBV7-8|.|TRBD1|TRBJ2-7
CASSSSTGRVF
TGTGCCAGCAGCTCCTCGACAGGGCGGGTCTTC
>TRBV6-1|.|TRBD1|TRBJ1-2
CASRRDRGKGYGYTF
TGTGCCAGCAGGAGAGACAGGGGGAAAGGCTATGGCTACACCTTC
>TRBV11-2|.|.|TRBJ1-2
CASSFGQGGGYTF
TGTGCCAGCAGCTTCGGTCAGGGAGGTGGCTACACCTTC
>TRBV19|.|.|TRBJ1-2
CASSPRTAYGYTF
TGTGCCAGTAGTCCAAGGACAGCCTATGGCTACACCTTC
>TRBV2|.|.|TRBJ2-7
CASSAPGQSNSYEQYF
TGTGCCAGCAGTGCCCCCGGTCAATCAAACTCCTACGAGCAGTACTTC
>TRBV11-1|.|TRBD1|TRBJ1-6
CASSSIQGGNSPLHF
TGTGCCAGCAGCTCGATACAGGGGGGAAATTCACCCCTCCACTTT
>TRBV27|.|TRBD2|TRBJ2-4
CASSRSYTAGVTSAKNIQYF
TGTGCCAGCAGCCGAAGCTACACAGCGGGAGTAACCTCGGCCAAAAACATTCAGTACTTC
>TRBV19|.|TRBD2|TRBJ2-7
CASSIAASGAISYEQYF
TGTGCCAGTAGTATAGCGGCTAGCGGGGCCATATCCTACGAGCAGTACTTC
>TRBV5-1|.|.|TRBJ2-3
CASSQNTDTQYF
TGCGCCAGCAGCCAGAACACAGATACGCAGTATTTT
>TRBV20-1|.|.|TRBJ2-7
CSASTEGEQYF
TGCAGTGCTAGTACAGAGGGAGAGCAGTACTTC
>TRBV7-2|.|TRBD2|TRBJ2-1
CASSKRTSGGGNEQFF
TGTGCCAGCAGCAAGCGGACTAGCGGGGGGGGCAATGAGCAGTTCTTC
>TRBV7-8|once|.|TRBJ2-1
CASSKTGSPYNEQFF
TGTGCCAGCAGCAAAACAGGGAGCCCCTACAATGAGCAGTTCTTC
>TRBV30|.|.|TRBJ1-1
CAWSVYQAGTEAFF
TGTGCCTGGAGTGTATACCAAGCCGGGACAGAAGCTTTCTTT
>TRBV28|.|.|TRBJ1-2
CASSLGAWQGGIYGYTF
TGTGCCAGCAGTTTAGGGGCTTGGCAGGGCGGCATCTATGGCTACACCTTC
>TRBV19|.|.|TRBJ1-1
CASSTGNTEAFF
TGTGCCAGTAGTACAGGGAACACTGAAGCTTTCTTT
>TRBV5-1|.|.|TRBJ1-6
CASSSGEGKSPLHF
TGCGCCAGCAGCTCAGGGGAAGGGAAGTCACCCCTCCACTTT
>TRBV5-5|.|.|TRBJ1-2
CASSLAVRPDYGYTF
TGTGCCAGCAGCTTGGCCGTCAGGCCCGACTATGGCTACACCTTC
>TRBV5-5|.|.|TRBJ1-6
CASSPQDSPLHF
TGTGCCAGCAGCCCACAGGATTCACCCCTCCACTTT
>TRBV29-1|.|.|TRBJ2-2
CSVGGAGELFF
TGCAGCGTTGGGGGGGCCGGGGAGCTGTTTTTT
>TRBV4-1|.|.|TRBJ2-7
CASSHNRLSEQYF
TGCGCCAGCAGCCATAACAGGCTATCCGAGCAGTACTTC
>TRBV28|.|TRBD1|TRBJ1-1
CASGRTGVNTEAFF
TGTGCCAGCGGAAGGACAGGAGTGAACACTGAAGCTTTCTTT
>TRBV4-1|.|.|TRBJ1-2
CASSQDQGTNYGYTF
TGCGCCAGCAGCCAAGATCAGGGTACTAACTATGGCTACACCTTC
>TRBV5-1|.|TRBD1|TRBJ1-1
CASSPMTGGDGTEAFF
TGCGCCAGCAGCCCAATGACAGGGGGCGACGGCACTGAAGCTTTCTTT
>TRBV14|.|.|TRBJ2-7
CASSQGVRSYEQYF
TGTGCCAGCAGCCAAGGCGTCAGGTCCTACGAGCAGTACTTC
>TRBV28|once|.|TRBJ2-7
CASSLRGLESYEQYF
TGTGCCAGCAGTTTACGGGGATTGGAGTCCTACGAGCAGTACTTC
>TRBV7-8|.|TRBD1|TRBJ1-5
CASSPNGQGHSNQPQHF
TGTGCCAGCAGCCCGAATGGACAGGGCCATAGCAATCAGCCCCAGCATTTT
>TRBV4-2|.|.|TRBJ2-7
CASSQALGYEQYF
TGTGCCAGCAGCCAAGCCCTAGGCTACGAGCAGTACTTC
>TRBV27|.|.|TRBJ2-2
CASIGAPKTNTGELFF
TGTGCCAGCATAGGGGCACCCAAAACGAACACCGGGGAGCTGTTTTTT
>TRBV11-3|once|.|TRBJ2-5
CASSLVTKTQYF
TGTGCCAGCAGCTTAGTAACAAAGACCCAGTACTTC
>TRBV18|.|TRBD1|TRBJ2-3
CASSPGQRSTDTQYF
TGTGCCAGCTCACCGGGACAGAGAAGCACAGATACGCAGTATTTT
>TRBV5-1|once|.|TRBJ1-3
CASSLIQGQLSGNTIYF
TGCGCCAGCAGCTTGATCCAGGGTCAATTATCTGGAAACACCATATATTTT
>TRBV28|.|.|TRBJ1-5
CASSSFDRNQPQHF
TGTGCCAGCAGTTCATTCGACAGGAATCAGCCCCAGCATTTT
>TRBV7-2|.|.|TRBJ1-4
CASSIDSYNEKLFF
TGTGCCAGCAGCATCGACAGCTACAATGAAAAACTGTTTTTT
>TRBV2|.|.|TRBJ1-4
CASRVTHATNEKLFF
TGTGCCAGCAGGGTGACACACGCAACTAATGAAAAACTGTTTTTT
>TRBV5-4|.|.|TRBJ2-6
CASSFFDSSSGANVLTF
TGTGCCAGCAGCTTCTTCGACAGCAGCTCTGGGGCCAACGTCCTGACTTTC
>TRBV27|.|.|TRBJ1-4
CASSRDSNEKLFF
TGTGCCAGCAGTCGCGACTCGAATGAAAAACTGTTTTTT
>TRBV2|.|TRBD1|TRBJ1-5
CASSEGRWAQGYKDSNQPQHF
TGTGCCAGCAGTGAAGGCAGGTGGGCACAGGGGTATAAGGATAGCAATCAGCCCCAGCATTTT
>TRBV25-1|.|TRBD2|TRBJ2-5
CASSGLAGRKTQYF
TGTGCCAGCAGTGGCTTAGCGGGAAGGAAGACCCAGTACTTC
>TRBV6-9|.|TRBD1|TRBJ1-1
CASSYGQGANTEAFF
TGTGCCAGCAGTTACGGACAGGGGGCGAACACTGAAGCTTTCTTT
>TRBV18|.|TRBD2|TRBJ2-3
CASSPPSGGPTDTQYF
TGTGCCAGCTCACCCCCTTCGGGGGGGCCGACAGATACGCAGTATTTT
>TRBV7-8|.|TRBD1|TRBJ2-7
CASSLVFGQGSYEQYF
TGTGCCAGCAGCTTAGTTTTCGGACAGGGTTCCTACGAGCAGTACTTC
>TRBV2|.|TRBD1|TRBJ1-6
CASRAGQGNSPLHF
TGTGCCAGCAGAGCGGGACAGGGCAATTCACCCCTCCACTTT
>TRBV6-1|.|.|TRBJ1-4
CASRRDMSANEKLFF
TGTGCCAGCAGACGAGACATGTCGGCTAATGAAAAACTGTTTTTT
>TRBV19|.|.|TRBJ2-1
CASSNSHPMRGEQFF
TGTGCCAGTAGTAACTCACACCCGATGAGAGGTGAGCAGTTCTTC
>TRBV7-9|.|.|TRBJ2-1
CASNIQGFFVGNEQFF
TGTGCCAGCAACATTCAGGGCTTTTTCGTTGGGAATGAGCAGTTCTTC
>TRBV4-1|.|.|TRBJ1-1
CASSQAGVRTEAFF
TGCGCCAGCAGCCAAGCAGGGGTTCGGACTGAAGCTTTCTTT
>TRBV5-1|.|.|TRBJ2-3
CASSLAGRGADTQYF
TGCGCCAGCAGCTTGGCCGGGAGAGGGGCAGATACGCAGTATTTT
>TRBV6-1|few|.|TRBJ1-1
CASSEQGAFF
TGTGCCAGCAGTGAACAGGGAGCTTTCTTT
>TRBV7-9|.|TRBD1|TRBJ1-6
CASSLHRDSQNSPLHF
TGTGCCAGCAGCTTACACCGGGACAGCCAGAATTCACCCCTCCACTTT
>TRBV19|.|.|TRBJ2-7
CASSMFNSGEQYF
TGTGCCAGTAGTATGTTTAATAGCGGCGAGCAGTACTTC
>TRBV18|.|.|TRBJ1-1
CASSEGGAGNTEAFF
TGTGCCAGCTCAGAAGGGGGGGCAGGGAACACTGAAGCTTTCTTT
>TRBV29-1|.|TRBD1|TRBJ1-1
CSVGQGRSDPFF
TGCAGCGTGGGACAGGGACGCTCGGATCCTTTCTTT
>TRBV5-1|.|TRBD2|TRBJ2-1
CASEPTSGGAADNEQFF
TGCGCCAGCGAACCGACTAGCGGGGGGGCCGCCGACAATGAGCAGTTCTTC
>TRBV19|.|TRBD1|TRBJ1-1
CASTQDRVNTEAFF
TGTGCCAGTACCCAGGACAGGGTGAACACTGAAGCTTTCTTT